The T cell receptor beta chain described here comes from a study of human T cells and chemical hapten exposure. The time point is: patch test 1, 2 weeks after DPC sensitization. Treatment of the sample: therapeutic diphenylcyclopropenone sensitization with weekly scalp DPC. Germline loops: CDR1 SGHNT, CDR2 YYREEE (reference sequence). Trimming stripped 3 bases from V and 1 base from J, with 9 bases between. CDR3 length: 14 residues. TCRdb passed the RACE reads through MiXCR, listing each CDR3 protein once. Of about 120,000 distinct CDR3 sequences detected, about an eighth appear once; the ten largest clones hold approximately 0.92%.

The sequence was collected from a man aged 18 to 35 with alopecia areata. Some clones in this sample may be carry-over from other donors' samples. Specimen: whole blood, collected in connection with sensitization to the hapten diphenylcyclopropenone (DPC). J is TRBJ2-3 and V is TRBV5-4, with D hard to call. The CDR3 region is CASSSRSGTDTQYF. The CDR3 bases are TGTGCCAGCAGCTCCAGAAGCGGCACAGATACGCAGTATTTT.